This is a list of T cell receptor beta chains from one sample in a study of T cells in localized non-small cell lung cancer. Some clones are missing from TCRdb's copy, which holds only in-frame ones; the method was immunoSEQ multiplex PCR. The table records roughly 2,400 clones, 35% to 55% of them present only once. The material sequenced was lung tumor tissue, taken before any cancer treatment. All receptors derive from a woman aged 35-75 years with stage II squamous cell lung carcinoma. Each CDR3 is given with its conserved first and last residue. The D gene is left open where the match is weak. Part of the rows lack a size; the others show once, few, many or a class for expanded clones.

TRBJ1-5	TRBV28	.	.	CASSLGGNSNQPQHF	TGTGCCAGCAGTCTTGGCGGAAATAGCAATCAGCCCCAGCATTTT
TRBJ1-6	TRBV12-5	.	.	CASDPYRNSPLHF	TGTGCTAGTGACCCATACAGGAATTCACCCCTCCACTTT
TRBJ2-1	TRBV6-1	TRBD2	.	CASSEESRGGPHEQFF	TGTGCCAGCAGTGAAGAGAGTCGGGGGGGTCCGCATGAGCAGTTCTTC
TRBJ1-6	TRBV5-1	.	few	CASSLAGSYYNSPLHF	TGCGCCAGCAGCTTGGCCGGCAGTTACTATAATTCACCCCTCCACTTT
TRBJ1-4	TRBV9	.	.	CASSDRATNEKLFF	TGTGCCAGCAGTGACAGAGCAACTAATGAAAAACTGTTTTTT
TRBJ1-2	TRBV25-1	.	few	CASSLGTNYGYTF	TGTGCCAGCAGTCTGGGGACAAACTATGGCTACACCTTC
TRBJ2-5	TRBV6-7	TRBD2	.	CASSYSGRDGGEGETQYF	TGTGCCAGCAGTTACTCCGGGAGGGATGGAGGGGAGGGAGAGACCCAGTACTTC
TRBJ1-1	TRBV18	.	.	CASSRDGGEAFF	TGTGCCAGCTCACGGGACGGGGGTGAAGCTTTCTTT
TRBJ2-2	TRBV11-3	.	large	CASSLTNPGQVTGELFF	TGTGCCAGCAGTCTCACCAACCCGGGACAAGTCACCGGGGAGCTGTTTTTT
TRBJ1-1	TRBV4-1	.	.	CASSQDLGSEAFF	TGCGCCAGCAGCCAAGATCTCGGCAGTGAAGCTTTCTTT
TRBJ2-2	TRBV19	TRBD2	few	CASRIAGGYDAGELFF	TGTGCCAGTCGTATAGCGGGAGGGTATGACGCCGGGGAGCTGTTTTTT
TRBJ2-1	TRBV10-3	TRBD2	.	CAIGLAGSNEQFF	TGTGCCATCGGACTAGCGGGGTCCAATGAGCAGTTCTTC
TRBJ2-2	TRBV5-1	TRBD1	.	CASSVGQSYGELFF	TGCGCCAGCAGCGTGGGACAGTCCTACGGGGAGCTGTTTTTT
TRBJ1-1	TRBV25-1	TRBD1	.	CASSEWTGEAFF	TGTGCCAGCAGTGAATGGACAGGAGAAGCTTTCTTT
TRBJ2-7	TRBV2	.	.	CASRSGSYEQYF	TGTGCCAGCAGGAGTGGTTCCTACGAGCAGTACTTC
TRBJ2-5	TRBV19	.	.	CASSMTAIQYF	TGTGCCAGTAGTATGACCGCGATCCAGTACTTC
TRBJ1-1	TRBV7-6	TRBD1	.	CASSGGTGGMLAFF	TGTGCCAGCAGCGGGGGGACAGGGGGCATGCTCGCTTTCTTT
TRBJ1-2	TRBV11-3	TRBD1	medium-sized	CASSLGQATGYGYTF	TGTGCCAGCAGCCTAGGACAGGCGACCGGTTATGGCTACACCTTC
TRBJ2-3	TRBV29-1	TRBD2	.	CSVNPSGSSDTQYF	TGCAGCGTTAACCCTAGCGGGAGTTCAGATACGCAGTATTTT
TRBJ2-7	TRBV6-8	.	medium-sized	CASSYSGPYEQYF	TGTGCCAGCAGTTACTCCGGGCCCTACGAGCAGTACTTC